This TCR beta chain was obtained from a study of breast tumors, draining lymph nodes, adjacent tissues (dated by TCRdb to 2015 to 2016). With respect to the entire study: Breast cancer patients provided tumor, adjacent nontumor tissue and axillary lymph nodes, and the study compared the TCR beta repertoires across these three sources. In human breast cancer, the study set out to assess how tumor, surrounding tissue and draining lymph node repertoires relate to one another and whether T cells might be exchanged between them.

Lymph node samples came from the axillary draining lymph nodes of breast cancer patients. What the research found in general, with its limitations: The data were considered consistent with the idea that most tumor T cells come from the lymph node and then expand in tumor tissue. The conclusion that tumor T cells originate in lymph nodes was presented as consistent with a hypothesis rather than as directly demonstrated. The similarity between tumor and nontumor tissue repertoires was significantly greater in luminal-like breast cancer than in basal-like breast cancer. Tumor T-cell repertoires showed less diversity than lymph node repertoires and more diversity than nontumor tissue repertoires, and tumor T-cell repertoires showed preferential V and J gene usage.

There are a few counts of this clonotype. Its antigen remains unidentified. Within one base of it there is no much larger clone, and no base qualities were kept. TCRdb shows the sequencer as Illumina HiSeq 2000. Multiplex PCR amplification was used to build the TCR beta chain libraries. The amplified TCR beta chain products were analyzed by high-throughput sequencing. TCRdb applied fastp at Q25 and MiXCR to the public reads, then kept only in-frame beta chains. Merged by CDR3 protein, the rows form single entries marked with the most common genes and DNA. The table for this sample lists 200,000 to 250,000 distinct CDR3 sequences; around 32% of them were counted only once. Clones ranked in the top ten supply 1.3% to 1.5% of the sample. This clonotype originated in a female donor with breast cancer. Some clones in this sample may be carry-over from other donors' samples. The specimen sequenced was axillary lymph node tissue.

The sequenced DNA: TGTGCCAGCAGCGTAGCCCCGAGCCCCTACAATGAGCAGTTCTTC. This is translated as CASSVAPSPYNEQFF. Recombination joined TRBV9 with TRBJ2-1; no D segment can be confidently identified. Sequences SGDLS (CDR1) and YYNGEE (CDR2) are obtained from the germline V gene. The CDR3 sequence holds 15 residues, the cysteine and phenylalanine included. This entry keeps only the CDR3 DNA: 45 bases, framed from base 1. V is reduced by 0 bases and J by 2 bases, leaving a spacing of 9 bases between them.